These 13 T cell receptor beta chains were all obtained from the same sample, sequenced in a study of blood T cell repertoires in COVID-19. Sequencing was performed with immunoSEQ multiplex PCR; in TCRdb, only in-frame clones are kept and a portion is missing. The table records 250,000 or so clones, 80% to 90% of them present only once. The sequenced material came from peripheral blood. These receptors all come from an elderly man with acute or convalescent COVID-19.

The chain is built from TRBV7-2 and TRBJ2-1, with D possibly TRBD2 on 6 matching bases. V lost 2 bases and J 3 bases, leaving 11 bases between the germline ends. CDR1 and CDR2 from the germline V gene are SGHTA and FQGNSA. This CDR3 contains 15 residues. CDR3 bases: TGTGCCAGCAGCTTACAAATGGGGGGCTACAATGAGCAGTTCTTC. Residues: CASSLQMGGYNEQFF.

This chain connects TRBV28 to TRBJ2-1; the match to TRBD2 covers 8 bases. Unmatched junction bases numbered 12, after V lost 6 bases and J lost 5 bases. Germline lookup yields CDR1 MDHEN and CDR2 SYDVKM. The CDR3 has 16 residues. The CDR3 reads CASSSAGTRVDNEQFF. The CDR3 coding sequence is TGTGCCAGCAGCTCAGCCGGGACTAGGGTAGACAATGAGCAGTTCTTC.

This clone appeared a few times. The CDR3 reads CASRAQGAEGYTF. In DNA, the CDR3 is TGTGCCAGCAGGGCACAGGGGGCGGAAGGCTACACCTTC. The chain joins TRBV27 to TRBJ1-2, with TRBD1 matching over 9 bases. The V and J ends lost 6 bases and 8 bases, in that order; junction bases with no gene match: 7. Germline V gene data show CDR1 as MNHEY and CDR2 as SMNVEV (reference sequence). This CDR3 has 13 amino acids.

The V and J genes are TRBV19 and TRBJ2-7; 9 nucleotides align to TRBD1. Trimming removed 5 bases from V and 2 bases from J; junction bases left unmatched: 7. Germline values: CDR1 LNHDA, CDR2 SQIVND (reference sequence). This CDR3 region has 15 residues. CDR3 sequence reads: CASSLRRDRAYEQYF. The CDR3 nucleotides are TGTGCCAGTAGTCTACGACGGGACAGGGCCTACGAGCAGTACTTC.

The chain joins TRBV5-1 to TRBJ1-2; D is uncertain. The CDR3 length is 16 residues. Trimming cost V 3 bases and J 3 bases, with 18 bases left between them. Germline V gene sequence: CDR1 SGHRS, CDR2 YFSETQ. CDR3: CASSYLEGRWDYGYTF. The CDR3 DNA reads as TGCGCCAGCAGCTACTTAGAGGGCAGGTGGGACTATGGCTACACCTTC.

This rearrangement joins TRBV11-2 to TRBJ2-1, with TRBD1 matching 8 bases. The CDR3 consists of 13 residues. After removal of 8 bases from V and 7 bases from J, the junction contained 7 bases not matched to a gene. Per the germline V gene, CDR1 is SGHAT and CDR2 is FQNNGV. CDR3 protein: CASHPNRGNEQFF. CDR3 bases: TGTGCCAGCCATCCAAACAGGGGGAATGAGCAGTTCTTC. The variable domain in full, with the rest retrieved from reference TRBV11-2 and TRBJ2-1, is EAGVAQSPRYKIIEKRQSVAFWCNPISGHATLYWYQQILGQGPKLLIQFQNNGVVDDSQLPKDRFSAERLKGVDSTLKIQPAKLEDSAVYLCASHPNRGNEQFFGPGTRLTVL.

The chain uses TRBV5-1 and TRBJ2-2; 11 bases align to TRBD1. The CDR3 totals 17 residues. V trimming: 1 base; J trimming: 5 bases; junction bases outside the gene matches: 7. CDR1 is SGHRS and CDR2 is YFSETQ in the germline V gene. The CDR3 DNA reads TGCGCCAGCAGCTTGCCTGGACAGGGGGCGGGGACCGGGGAGCTGTTTTTT. Its protein product is CASSLPGQGAGTGELFF.

Only a few counts were recorded for this clone. This chain joins TRBV5-1 and TRBJ2-7; D might be TRBD1 (5 bases). V was clipped by 0 bases and J by 5 bases, with 6 bases between them. From germline, CDR1 is SGHRS and CDR2 YFSETQ. This CDR3 is built from 12 residues. CDR3 in amino acids: CASSLAGNEQYF. In nucleotides, the CDR3 is TGCGCCAGCAGCTTGGCAGGGAACGAGCAGTACTTC.

The J gene is TRBJ2-1, the V gene TRBV7-9; TRBD2 matches 9 bases. The V gene's germline CDR1 is SEHNR and CDR2 FQNEAQ (reference sequence). V lost 4 bases, J lost 7 bases, and 14 bases stayed unmatched. The CDR3 extends over 17 amino acids. The CDR3: CASSSRREGTEGNEQFF. Written as DNA, the CDR3 is TGTGCCAGCAGCTCTCGGCGGGAGGGCACAGAAGGGAATGAGCAGTTCTTC.

The genes are TRBV7-9 and TRBJ1-2, with D possibly matching TRBD1 (6 bases). This CDR3 has 13 amino acids. Deletions cut 5 bases from V and 6 bases from J, with 13 bases between. Germline CDR1 and CDR2: SEHNR and FQNEAQ (reference sequence). This CDR3 is CASSNRDNDGYTF. DNA of the CDR3: TGTGCCAGCAGCAACCGGGACAATGATGGCTACACCTTC.

The chain couples TRBV5-4 to TRBJ2-5, with D perhaps TRBD1 (7 bases). Germline V gene data show CDR1 as SGHNT and CDR2 as YYREEE (reference sequence). This CDR3 region has 15 residues. V was clipped by 4 bases and J by 5 bases, with 18 bases between them. This CDR3 reads CASSTTGRRTETQYF. DNA for the CDR3: TGTGCCAGCAGCACGACAGGGAGGCGTACGGAGACCCAGTACTTC.

The gene calls are TRBV28 and TRBJ2-2; the D is unclear. Trimming took 3 bases from V and 0 from J, leaving 8 bases between them. This CDR3 is 15 amino acids long. In germline, CDR1 is MDHEN, CDR2 SYDVKM. The CDR3 protein is CASSFLAANTGELFF. The CDR3, as DNA: TGTGCCAGCAGTTTCCTGGCTGCGAACACCGGGGAGCTGTTTTTT.

This clone appeared a few times. The rearrangement uses TRBV29-1 and TRBJ2-7; 9 nucleotides match TRBD2. Germline assignment: CDR1 SQVTM and CDR2 ANQGSEA. V lost 5 bases to trimming and J lost 0 bases; unmatched junction nucleotides: 5. The CDR3 consists of 14 residues. The CDR3, as DNA: TGCAGCGTTATAAAGACTAGCGGCTCCTACGAGCAGTACTTC. Amino acid sequence: CSVIKTSGSYEQYF.